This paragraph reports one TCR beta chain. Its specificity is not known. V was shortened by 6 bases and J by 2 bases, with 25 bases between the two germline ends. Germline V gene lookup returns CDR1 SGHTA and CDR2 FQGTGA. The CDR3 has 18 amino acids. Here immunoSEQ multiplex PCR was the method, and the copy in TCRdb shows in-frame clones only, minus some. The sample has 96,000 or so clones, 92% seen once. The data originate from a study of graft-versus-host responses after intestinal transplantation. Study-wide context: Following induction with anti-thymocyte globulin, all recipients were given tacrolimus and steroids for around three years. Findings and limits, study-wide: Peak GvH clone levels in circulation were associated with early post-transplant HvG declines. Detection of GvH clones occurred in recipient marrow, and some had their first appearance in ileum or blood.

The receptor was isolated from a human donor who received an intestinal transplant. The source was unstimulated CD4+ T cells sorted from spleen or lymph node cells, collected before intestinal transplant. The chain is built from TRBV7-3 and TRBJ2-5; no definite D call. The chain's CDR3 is CASRPCRHPGSKQETQYF. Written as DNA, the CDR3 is TGTGCCAGCAGACCATGCCGCCATCCAGGATCGAAACAAGAGACCCAGTACTTC.